These 14 T cell receptor beta chains came from one sample sequenced in a study of blood T cell repertoires in COVID-19. Here immunoSEQ multiplex PCR was the method, and the copy in TCRdb shows in-frame clones only, minus some. The sample has under 85,000 clones, around 80% seen once. Sequencing was done on a sample of peripheral blood. The source of these receptors is a human donor in a cohort sampled during active COVID-19.

This chain uses TRBV25-1 with TRBJ2-1; 9 bases map to TRBD1. The CDR3 sequence is 14 residues long. The germline CDR1 and CDR2 sequences are MGHDK and SYGVNS. The J segment lost 8 bases and the V segment lost 6 bases, leaving 8 bases of the junction unmatched. DNA of the CDR3: TGTGCCAGCAGCCCGGGACAGGGTTTCTATGAGCAGTTCTTC. Translated, it gives CASSPGQGFYEQFF.

The chain couples TRBV4-2 to TRBJ2-1, with 8 bases lining up with TRBD1. The V gene's germline CDR1 is LGHNA and CDR2 YNFKEQ. The CDR3 contains 15 residues. J lost 9 bases, V lost 4 bases, and 11 bases had no gene match. CDR3 sequence reads: CASSLNTGQVAEQFF. The DNA for the CDR3 is TGTGCCAGCAGCCTTAACACGGGACAGGTGGCTGAGCAGTTCTTC.

This chain links TRBV19 with TRBJ2-2, with 7 bases identical to TRBD1. The CDR3 runs 23 residues. Unmatched junction bases numbered 23, after V lost 1 base and J lost 0 bases. The germline V gene encodes CDR1 LNHDA and CDR2 SQIVND (reference sequence). The CDR3 DNA reads TGTGCCAGTAGTATAGGTCTTAAATCGTGGGCCCTCGGGACAGCCACGAACACCGGGGAGCTGTTTTTT. Its protein is CASSIGLKSWALGTATNTGELFF.

The CDR3 protein is CASSPRDYGYTF. CDR3 DNA: TGTGCCAGCTCACCCAGGGACTATGGCTACACCTTC. The chain recombines TRBV18 with TRBJ1-2; D perhaps matches TRBD1 (5 bases). The ends were cut back, 3 bases at V and 3 bases at J, with 5 bases in the middle. In germline, CDR1 is KGHSH, CDR2 LQKENI. The length of the CDR3 is 12 residues.

This clone was seen more than once but under ten times. The CDR3 protein is CASSHVRGLRGGRNEQFF. CDR3 sequence (DNA): TGCGCCAGCAGCCACGTAAGGGGGTTGCGGGGGGGCCGTAATGAGCAGTTCTTC. V and J are TRBV4-1 and TRBJ2-1; 9 bases align to TRBD2. The junction had 16 bases not matched to a gene; V was cut back by 3 bases and J by 7 bases. The CDR3 contains 18 residues. Per the germline V gene, CDR1 is MGHRA and CDR2 is YSYEKL.

This clone is a singleton in its sample. This sequence joins TRBV6-6 and TRBJ2-1, with 7 positions matching TRBD2. The CDR3 totals 15 residues. Germline-derived CDR1 and CDR2 are MNHNY and SVGAGI (reference sequence). Trimming cost V 6 bases and J 2 bases; bases outside gene matches: 7. The CDR3 loop is CASSPRGGAYNEQFF. CDR3 bases: TGTGCCAGCAGCCCCCGCGGGGGTGCCTACAATGAGCAGTTCTTC.

The CDR3 spells CASSIPPGSTGYTF. CDR3 DNA: TGTGCCAGTAGTATACCGCCAGGGTCGACTGGCTACACCTTC. The chain employs TRBV19 and TRBJ1-2; D might be TRBD1 (5 bases). CDR3 length: 14 amino acids. Trimming shortened V by 2 bases and J by 7 bases, and 14 bases separated the two germline ends. CDR1 LNHDA and CDR2 SQIVND come from the germline V gene (reference sequence).

V usage is TRBV6-5 and J usage is TRBJ1-1, with D perhaps matching TRBD1 (5 bases). With 6 bases removed from V and 3 bases from J, the gap between germline ends came to 17 bases. CDR1 and CDR2 (germline): MNHEY, SVGAGI. CDR3 length equals 15 residues. The CDR3 DNA sequence: TGTGCCAGCAGCACCGGGACTGGGGGACACACTGAAGCTTTCTTT. Translating gives CASSTGTGGHTEAFF.

V gene TRBV6-4 combines with J gene TRBJ2-7; D perhaps matches TRBD2 (6 bases). The germline V gene encodes CDR1 MRHNA and CDR2 SNTAGT. There are 16 residues in the CDR3. V was shortened by 8 bases and J by 2 bases, with 22 bases between the two germline ends. CDR3 sequence (DNA): TGTGCCAGCCGCATACGGCGGGGCCGCGTGACCTACGAGCAGTACTTC. Amino acids: CASRIRRGRVTYEQYF.

This clone was observed once. The rearrangement links TRBV5-6 to TRBJ2-1; 7 bases agree with TRBD2. The length of the CDR3 is 14 residues. Per germline, CDR1 SGHDT and CDR2 YYEEEE. After removal of 2 bases from V and 3 bases from J, the junction contained 2 bases not matched to a gene. DNA for the CDR3: TGTGCCAGCAGCTTCTCTAGCGGCTACAATGAGCAGTTCTTC. It is translated as CASSFSSGYNEQFF.

The rearrangement uses TRBV10-3 and TRBJ2-1; 7 bases are shared with TRBD1. The V segment lost 5 bases and the J segment 0 bases; nucleotides outside the gene matches: 4. The germline V gene has CDR1 ENHRY and CDR2 SYGVKD. CDR3 length: 15 amino acids. The CDR3 loop is CAISTGAASYNEQFF. DNA for the CDR3: TGTGCCATCAGTACAGGGGCGGCCTCCTACAATGAGCAGTTCTTC.

This clone was seen only a few times. The V gene is TRBV6-4, the J gene TRBJ2-2; 7 bases align to TRBD2. The CDR3 runs to 16 residues. Germline V gene data show CDR1 as MRHNA and CDR2 as SNTAGT. V gave up 6 bases and J gave up 1 base; unmatched junction bases: 8. CDR3 protein: CASRRDGLGNTGELFF. The CDR3 nucleotides are TGTGCCAGCAGGAGGGATGGACTAGGGAACACCGGGGAGCTGTTTTTT.

The gene calls are TRBV5-5 and TRBJ2-7; possible D gene TRBD2, 5 bases. Germline V gene sequence: CDR1 SGHKS, CDR2 YYEKEE (reference sequence). The ends were cut back, 5 bases at V and 4 bases at J, with 16 bases in the middle. The CDR3 contains 14 residues. The CDR3 nucleotides read TGTGCCAGCAGTTATGGGGAGACCTCTTACGAGCAGTACTTC. Translated, it gives CASSYGETSYEQYF.

This clone was recorded a few times. V usage is TRBV7-2 and J usage is TRBJ2-4, with a tentative D call TRBD2 (7 bases). The germline gives CDR1 SGHTA, CDR2 FQGNSA. There are 14 residues in the CDR3. Trimming removed 1 base at V and 5 bases at J, with 9 bases between. The CDR3: CASSLGGGQNIQYF. CDR3 in DNA: TGTGCCAGCAGCTTAGGGGGGGGGCAAAACATTCAGTACTTC.